What follows is one TCR beta chain and its context. Germline CDR1 SEHNR, CDR2 FQNEAQ (reference sequence). The J segment lost 0 bases and the V segment lost 6 bases, leaving 5 bases of the junction unmatched. CDR3 size: 14 residues. Clones were read by immunoSEQ multiplex PCR, and TCRdb kept only the in-frame ones, dropping some. In the table there are 15,000 to 20,000 clones, about 69% of which are singletons. The sample originates from a study of PD-1 and CTLA-4 blockade in melanoma. The sample in question was CD8+ T cells from peripheral blood, obtained before anti-PD-1 treatment. This receptor was obtained from a human donor with melanoma. The chain has TRBV7-9 and TRBJ2-7, with 7 nucleotides matching TRBD2. The CDR3 nucleotides are TGTGCCAGCAGGGACGGGGGGAGCTCCTACGAGCAGTACTTC. As protein: CASRDGGSSYEQYF.